The clone carrying this T cell receptor beta chain was counted ten times or more. TCRdb passed the RT-PCR reads through MiXCR, listing each CDR3 protein once. Of about 680,000 distinct CDR3 sequences listed, over 12% were seen once; the top ten hold about 3.6%. Trimming pared 0 bases from V and 4 bases from J, leaving 12 bases between. Germline loops: CDR1 SGHRS, CDR2 YFSETQ. The CDR3 sequence is 15 residues long. The sequenced material came from memory CD4+ T cells from blood. The V and J genes are TRBV5-1 and TRBJ2-3, with no clear D. This sequence originates from a female donor in good health, serving as a healthy control. The CDR3 sequence is CASSLALSHPDTQYF. The CDR3 DNA reads as TGCGCCAGCAGCTTGGCTCTCAGCCACCCAGATACGCAGTATTTT.